This T cell receptor (beta chain) was sequenced in a study of post-analysis software for immune sequencing data. This CDR3 is built from 16 residues. V trimming: 3 bases; J trimming: 4 bases; junction bases outside the gene matches: 9. Unique molecular identifiers were built into the TCR beta cDNA libraries. One entry per CDR3 protein, called by TCRdb with MiXCR from the PCR reads. The sample has roughly 200,000 distinct CDR3 sequences; around 30% are singletons. Study-level findings and limits: About five TRBV segments appeared more often in patients than in controls, and TRBV5-6, TRBV5-1 and TRBV20-1 were among these.

This clonotype has just a few counts. The antigen is unknown. Sequenced sample: blood. This chain joins TRBV12-3 or TRBV12-4 and TRBJ2-1; the match to TRBD2 covers 7 bases. This TCR was sampled from a girl under 18 with multiple sclerosis. For the CDR3, the DNA is TGTGCCAGCAGTTTTATAGTGGGGGGGATATACAATGAGCAGTTCTTC. Translation gives CASSFIVGGIYNEQFF.